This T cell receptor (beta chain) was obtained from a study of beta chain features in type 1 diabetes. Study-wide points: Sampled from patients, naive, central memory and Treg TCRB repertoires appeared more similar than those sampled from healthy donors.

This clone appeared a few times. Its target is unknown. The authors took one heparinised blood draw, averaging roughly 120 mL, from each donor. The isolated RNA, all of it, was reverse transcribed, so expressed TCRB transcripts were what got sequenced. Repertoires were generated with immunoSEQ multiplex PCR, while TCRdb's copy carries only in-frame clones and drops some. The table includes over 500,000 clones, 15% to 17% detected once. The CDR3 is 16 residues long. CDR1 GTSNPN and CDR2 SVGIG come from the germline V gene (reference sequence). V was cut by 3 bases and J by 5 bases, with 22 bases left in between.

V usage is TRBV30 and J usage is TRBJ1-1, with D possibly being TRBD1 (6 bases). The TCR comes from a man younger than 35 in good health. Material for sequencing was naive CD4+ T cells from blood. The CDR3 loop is CAWSRLGLGGSTEAFF. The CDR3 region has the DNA TGTGCCTGGAGCCGACTAGGGTTGGGGGGCTCGACTGAAGCTTTCTTT.